Presented here are 16 T cell receptor beta chains from one specimen sequenced in a study of T cells in tuberculosis. The repertoire was sequenced with immunoSEQ multiplex PCR; TCRdb's copy has only in-frame clones and lacks some. The sample lists approximately 49,000 clones; 90% to 95% were seen once. Time point indicated: new active TB diagnosis, blood taken before or within 7 days of starting treatment. Sequenced here: PBMCs, sampled at tuberculosis diagnosis. These TCRs come from an adult with tuberculosis.

The DNA of the CDR3 is TGTGCCAGCAGCGTTACCGGGACTAGCTACTCCGGGGAGCTGTTTTTT. Amino acids: CASSVTGTSYSGELFF. The chain recombines TRBV9 with TRBJ2-2, with TRBD2 identical over 9 bases. CDR3 length equals 16 residues. V shed 2 bases, J shed 6 bases, and the junction held 8 bases outside the gene matches. Germline assignment: CDR1 SGDLS and CDR2 YYNGEE.

The gene calls are TRBV5-4 and TRBJ2-7, with 14 bases identical to TRBD2. V shed 4 bases and J 6 bases; nucleotides not matched to a gene: 3. The CDR3 runs 14 residues. Germline V gene sequence: CDR1 SGHNT, CDR2 YYREEE (reference sequence). The CDR3 DNA reads TGTGCCAGCAGCGGGGGACTAGCGGGAGCCGAGCAGTACTTC. This codes for CASSGGLAGAEQYF.

This chain links TRBV19 with TRBJ2-7, with TRBD1 matching over 10 bases. This CDR3 region has 15 residues. The V gene end was trimmed by 6 bases and the J gene end by 2 bases; junction bases not matched to a gene: 7. Germline CDR1 is LNHDA and CDR2 is SQIVND (reference sequence). The CDR3 loop is CASSKDRGRTYEQYF. The CDR3 DNA reads as TGTGCCAGTAGCAAAGACAGGGGGCGAACCTACGAGCAGTACTTC.

This clone was counted once. The gene calls are TRBV4-2 and TRBJ2-3; a possible D gene is TRBD2 (5 bases). This CDR3 contains 16 residues. In germline, CDR1 is LGHNA, CDR2 YNFKEQ. The V end was cut by 3 bases, the J end by 1 base, with 14 bases between. The chain's CDR3 is CASSQSLASGTDTQYF. The CDR3 DNA reads TGTGCCAGCAGCCAGTCTCTAGCCTCCGGCACAGATACGCAGTATTTT.

V and J are TRBV4-1 and TRBJ2-5, with 7 bases aligning to TRBD2. V dropped 0 bases and J dropped 7; count of bases not matched to a gene: 5. CDR1 and CDR2 (germline): MGHRA, YSYEKL. The CDR3 is 14 residues long. The CDR3 here is CASSQEGLIGTQYF. DNA of the CDR3: TGCGCCAGCAGCCAAGAGGGACTAATAGGGACCCAGTACTTC.

V usage is TRBV7-8 and J usage is TRBJ2-7; weak D call: TRBD2 (6 bases). The CDR3 is 16 amino acids. Looked up from germline, CDR1 is SGHVS and CDR2 is FQNEAQ. Deletions cut 5 bases from V and 6 bases from J, with 23 bases between. DNA for the CDR3: TGTGCCAGCAGCCTGGGCGTCCTAAAAAGGGACTCCGAGCAGTACTTC. Translating gives CASSLGVLKRDSEQYF.

The J gene is TRBJ1-5, the V gene TRBV28; TRBD1 might be the D (5 bases). V gave up 3 bases and J gave up 9 bases, with 15 bases separating them. CDR1 MDHEN and CDR2 SYDVKM come from the germline V gene. This CDR3 is built from 14 residues. The chain's CDR3 is CASSFVQGSGPQHF. The CDR3 bases are TGTGCCAGCAGTTTTGTTCAGGGCTCCGGGCCCCAGCATTTT.

This chain uses TRBV28 with TRBJ2-3; TRBD2 agrees at 8 bases. The germline V gene encodes CDR1 MDHEN and CDR2 SYDVKM. The CDR3 loop spans 13 amino acids. Unmatched junction bases numbered 4, after V lost 3 bases and J lost 8 bases. The CDR3 DNA sequence: TGTGCCAGCAGTTTGACTAGCGTTGGTACGCAGTATTTT. Translating gives CASSLTSVGTQYF.

As regards this clone: The same CDR3 also results from other DNA sequences found in this sample. The chain links TRBV28 to TRBJ2-7; possibly TRBD1 for D (6 bases). V lost 3 bases and J 2 bases, leaving 8 bases between the germline ends. The CDR3 has 13 amino acids. Germline CDR1 MDHEN, CDR2 SYDVKM. CDR3 region: CASSLDSPYEQYF. The DNA for the CDR3 is TGTGCCAGCAGTTTGGACAGTCCCTACGAGCAGTACTTC.

The rearrangement links TRBV5-1 to TRBJ2-1, with 12 bases fitting TRBD2. CDR3 length: 16 residues. Germline V gene data show CDR1 as SGHRS and CDR2 as YFSETQ. The ends lost 4 bases at V and 7 bases at J; junction bases unmatched: 9. This CDR3 is CASSPGLAGRDNEQFF. CDR3 DNA: TGCGCCAGCAGCCCCGGACTAGCGGGAAGAGATAATGAGCAGTTCTTC.

V gene TRBV7-3 combines with J gene TRBJ2-2; 9 bases fit TRBD2. There are 16 residues in the CDR3. With 2 bases clipped from V and 2 bases from J, the junction kept 3 bases outside the gene matches. From germline, CDR1 is SGHTA and CDR2 FQGTGA. The CDR3 region is CASSLELAGNTGELFF. CDR3 DNA: TGTGCCAGCAGCTTAGAACTAGCGGGTAACACCGGGGAGCTGTTTTTT. The full variable domain, its missing parts supplied by reference TRBV7-3 and TRBJ2-2, is GAGVSQTPSNKVTEKGKYVELRCDPISGHTALYWYRQSLGQGPEFLIYFQGTGAADDSGLPNDRFFAVRPEGSVSTLKIQRTERGDSAVYLCASSLELAGNTGELFFGEGSRLTVL.

The genes are TRBV6-5 and TRBJ1-2; D is possibly TRBD1 (6 bases). The CDR3 extends over 13 amino acids. The V end lost 6 bases, the J end lost 2 bases, and 10 bases lay between the germline ends. Germline V gene lookup returns CDR1 MNHEY and CDR2 SVGAGI. In DNA, the CDR3 is TGTGCCAGCAGCCCCCAGGGGAACTATGGCTACACCTTC. Protein product: CASSPQGNYGYTF.

V usage is TRBV19 and J usage is TRBJ2-3; 12 bases line up with TRBD2. This CDR3 is built from 15 residues. Germline V lookup: CDR1 LNHDA, CDR2 SQIVND (reference sequence). The V and J ends lost 7 bases and 1 base, in that order; junction bases with no gene match: 3. The CDR3 protein is CASTRLAGGTDTQYF. CDR3 sequence (DNA): TGTGCCAGTACCCGACTAGCGGGGGGCACAGATACGCAGTATTTT.

The chain recombines TRBV2 with TRBJ2-1; a weak D match, TRBD2 (5 bases). The germline V gene has CDR1 SNHLY and CDR2 FYNNEI. This CDR3 comprises 16 residues. Trimming removed 1 base at V and 0 bases at J, with 10 bases between. Here the CDR3 DNA reads TGTGCCAGCAGTGAAGACAGCGGTAACTCCTACAATGAGCAGTTCTTC. This gives the protein CASSEDSGNSYNEQFF. Together with reference TRBV2 and TRBJ2-1, the CDR3 gives the full variable domain: EPEVTQTPSHQVTQMGQEVILRCVPISNHLYFYWYRQILGQKVEFLVSFYNNEISEKSEIFDDQFSVERPDGSNFTLKIRSTKLEDSAMYFCASSEDSGNSYNEQFFGPGTRLTVL.

This clone was counted a few times. V usage is TRBV5-6 and J usage is TRBJ2-5; 12 bases are a match to TRBD2. CDR1 is SGHDT, CDR2 YYEEEE, per germline. The V gene end was trimmed by 0 bases and the J gene end by 5 bases; junction bases not matched to a gene: 2. The CDR3 is 15 amino acids. This CDR3 is CASSLGLAGGETQYF. The DNA of the CDR3 is TGTGCCAGCAGCTTGGGCCTAGCGGGAGGGGAGACCCAGTACTTC.

V is TRBV5-4 and J is TRBJ2-3; tentative D call: TRBD2 (6 bases). V gave up 4 bases and J gave up 3 bases, with 18 bases separating them. Germline values: CDR1 SGHNT, CDR2 YYREEE (reference sequence). The CDR3 runs to 16 residues. CDR3 amino acids: CASSIRGIIGTDTQYF. Here the CDR3 DNA reads TGTGCCAGCAGCATCCGCGGGATTATAGGGACAGATACGCAGTATTTT.